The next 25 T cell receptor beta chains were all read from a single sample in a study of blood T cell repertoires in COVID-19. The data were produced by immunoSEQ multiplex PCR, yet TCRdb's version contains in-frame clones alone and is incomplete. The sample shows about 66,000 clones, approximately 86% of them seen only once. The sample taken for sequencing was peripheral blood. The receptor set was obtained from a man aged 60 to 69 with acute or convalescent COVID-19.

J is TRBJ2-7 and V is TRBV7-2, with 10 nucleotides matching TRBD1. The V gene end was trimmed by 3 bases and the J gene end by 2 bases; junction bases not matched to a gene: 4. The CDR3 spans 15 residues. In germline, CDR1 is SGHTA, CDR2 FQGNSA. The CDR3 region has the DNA TGTGCCAGCAGCTTGTTGGGACAGGGGCCCTACGAGCAGTACGTC. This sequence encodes CASSLLGQGPYEQYV.

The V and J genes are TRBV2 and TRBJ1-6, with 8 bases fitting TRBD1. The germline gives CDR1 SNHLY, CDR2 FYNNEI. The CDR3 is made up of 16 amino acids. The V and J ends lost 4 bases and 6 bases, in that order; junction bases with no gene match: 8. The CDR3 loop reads CASSAGQGIGNSPLHF. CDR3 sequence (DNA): TGTGCCAGCAGTGCAGGACAGGGTATCGGTAATTCACCCCTCCACTTT.

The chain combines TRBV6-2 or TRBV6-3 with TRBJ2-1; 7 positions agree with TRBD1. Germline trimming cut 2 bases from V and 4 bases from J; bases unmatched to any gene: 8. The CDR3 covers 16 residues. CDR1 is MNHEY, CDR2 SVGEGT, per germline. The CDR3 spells CASSYNPGGPYNEQFF. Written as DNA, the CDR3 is TGTGCCAGCAGTTACAACCCAGGGGGTCCTTACAATGAGCAGTTCTTC.

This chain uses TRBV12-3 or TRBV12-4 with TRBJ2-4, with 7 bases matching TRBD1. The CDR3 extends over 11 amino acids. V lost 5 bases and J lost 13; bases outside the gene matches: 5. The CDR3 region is CASSVDRAQYF. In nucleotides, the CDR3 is TGTGCCAGCAGTGTCGACAGGGCCCAGTACTTC.

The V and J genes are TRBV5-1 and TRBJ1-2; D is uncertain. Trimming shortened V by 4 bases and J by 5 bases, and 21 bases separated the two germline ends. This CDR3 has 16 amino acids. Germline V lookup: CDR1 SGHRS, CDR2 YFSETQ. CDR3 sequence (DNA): TGCGCCAGCAGCCCCGAGGGAGCGGGAGATTGGTATGGCTACACCTTC. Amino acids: CASSPEGAGDWYGYTF.

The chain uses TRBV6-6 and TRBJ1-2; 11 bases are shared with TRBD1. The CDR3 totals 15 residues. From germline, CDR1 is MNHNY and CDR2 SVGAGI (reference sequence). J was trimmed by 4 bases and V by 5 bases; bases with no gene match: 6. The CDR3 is CASSADRGRSYGYTF. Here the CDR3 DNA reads TGTGCCAGCAGTGCGGACAGGGGGCGCAGCTATGGCTACACCTTC.

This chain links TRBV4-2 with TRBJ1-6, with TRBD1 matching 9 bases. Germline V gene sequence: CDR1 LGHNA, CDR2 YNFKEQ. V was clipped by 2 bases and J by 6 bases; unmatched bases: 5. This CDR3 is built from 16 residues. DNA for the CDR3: TGTGCCAGCAGCCAACGGGGACAGGGACTTAATTCACCCCTCCACTTT. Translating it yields CASSQRGQGLNSPLHF.

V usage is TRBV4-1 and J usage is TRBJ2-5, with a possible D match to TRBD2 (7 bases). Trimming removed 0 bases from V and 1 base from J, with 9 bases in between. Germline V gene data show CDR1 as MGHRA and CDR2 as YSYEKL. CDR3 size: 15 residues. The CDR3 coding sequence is TGCGCCAGCAGCCAAGAAGGGGGGGGCCAAGAGACCCAGTACTTC. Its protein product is CASSQEGGGQETQYF.

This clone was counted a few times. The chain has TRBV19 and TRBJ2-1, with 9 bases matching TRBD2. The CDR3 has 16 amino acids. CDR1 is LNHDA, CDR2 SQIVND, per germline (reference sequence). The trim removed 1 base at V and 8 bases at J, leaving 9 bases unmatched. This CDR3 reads CASSIVPSGEGDEQFF. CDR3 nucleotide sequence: TGTGCCAGTAGTATAGTTCCTAGCGGGGAGGGGGATGAGCAGTTCTTC.

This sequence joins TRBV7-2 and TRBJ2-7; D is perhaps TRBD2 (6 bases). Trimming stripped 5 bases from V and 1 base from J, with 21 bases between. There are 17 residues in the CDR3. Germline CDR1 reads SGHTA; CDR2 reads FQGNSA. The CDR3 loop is CASSRQKGRGTSYEQYF. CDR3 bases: TGTGCCAGCAGCCGCCAAAAGGGGCGGGGAACTTCCTACGAGCAGTACTTC. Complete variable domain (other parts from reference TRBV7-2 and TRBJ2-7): GAGVSQSPSNKVTEKGKDVELRCDPISGHTALYWYRQSLGQGLEFLIYFQGNSAPDKSGLPSDRFSAERTGGSVSTLTIQRTQQEDSAVYLCASSRQKGRGTSYEQYFGPGTRLTVT.

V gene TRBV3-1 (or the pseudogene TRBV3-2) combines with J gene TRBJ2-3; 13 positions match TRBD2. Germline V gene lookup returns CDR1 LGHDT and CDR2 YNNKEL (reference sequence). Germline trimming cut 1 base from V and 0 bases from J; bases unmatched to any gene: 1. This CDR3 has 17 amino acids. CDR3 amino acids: CASSQGLAGGSTDTQYF. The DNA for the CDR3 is TGTGCCAGCAGCCAAGGACTAGCGGGGGGAAGCACAGATACGCAGTATTTT.

The CDR3 protein is CASSRDRGRGNYGYTF. The CDR3 DNA sequence: TGTGCCAGCAGTCGAGACAGGGGGAGGGGGAACTATGGCTACACCTTC. The V call is TRBV27, the J call TRBJ1-2; 9 bases fit TRBD1. Germline values: CDR1 MNHEY, CDR2 SMNVEV (reference sequence). The J segment lost 2 bases and the V segment lost 5 bases, leaving 9 bases of the junction unmatched. The CDR3 loop spans 16 amino acids.

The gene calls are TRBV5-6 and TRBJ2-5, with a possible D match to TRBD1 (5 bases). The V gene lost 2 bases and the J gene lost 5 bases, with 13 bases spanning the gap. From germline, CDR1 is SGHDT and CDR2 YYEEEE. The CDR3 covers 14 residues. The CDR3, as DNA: TGTGCCAGCAGCTTAACAGGCCGGGTGGAGACCCAGTACTTC. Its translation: CASSLTGRVETQYF.

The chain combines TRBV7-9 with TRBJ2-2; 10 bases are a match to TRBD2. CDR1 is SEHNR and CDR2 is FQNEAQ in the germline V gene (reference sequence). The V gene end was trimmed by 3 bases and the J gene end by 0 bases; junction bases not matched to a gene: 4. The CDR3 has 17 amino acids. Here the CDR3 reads CASSLGSGGPNTGELFF. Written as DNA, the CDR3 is TGTGCCAGCAGCTTGGGTAGCGGGGGGCCGAACACCGGGGAGCTGTTTTTT.

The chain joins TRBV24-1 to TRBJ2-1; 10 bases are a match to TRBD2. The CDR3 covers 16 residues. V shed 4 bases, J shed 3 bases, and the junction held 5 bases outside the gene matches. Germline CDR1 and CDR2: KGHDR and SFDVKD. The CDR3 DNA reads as TGTGCCACCAGTGACTCTAGCGGGGGTAACTACAATGAGCAGTTCTTC. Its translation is CATSDSSGGNYNEQFF.

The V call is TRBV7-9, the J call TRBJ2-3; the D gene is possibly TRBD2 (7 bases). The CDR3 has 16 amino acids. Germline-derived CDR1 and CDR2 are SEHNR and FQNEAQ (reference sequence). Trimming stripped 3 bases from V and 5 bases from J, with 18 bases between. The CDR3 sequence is CASSFLRGGGGDTQYF. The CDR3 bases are TGTGCCAGCAGCTTCCTCCGAGGAGGGGGGGGAGATACGCAGTATTTT.

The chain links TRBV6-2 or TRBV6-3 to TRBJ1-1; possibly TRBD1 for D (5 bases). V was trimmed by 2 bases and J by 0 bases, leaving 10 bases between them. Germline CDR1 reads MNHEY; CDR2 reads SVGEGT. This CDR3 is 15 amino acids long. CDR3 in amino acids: CASSYPGLLNTEAFF. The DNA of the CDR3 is TGTGCCAGCAGTTACCCAGGGCTGTTGAACACTGAAGCTTTCTTT.

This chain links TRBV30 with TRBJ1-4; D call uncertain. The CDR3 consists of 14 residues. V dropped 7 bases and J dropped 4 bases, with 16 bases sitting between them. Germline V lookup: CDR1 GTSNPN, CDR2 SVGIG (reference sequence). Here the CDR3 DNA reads TGTGCCTCCGCGACACCTACTTTTAATGAAAAACTGTTTTTT. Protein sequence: CASATPTFNEKLFF.

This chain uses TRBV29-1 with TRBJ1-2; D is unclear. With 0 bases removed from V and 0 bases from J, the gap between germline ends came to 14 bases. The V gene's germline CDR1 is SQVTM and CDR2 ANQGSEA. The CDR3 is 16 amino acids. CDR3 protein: CSVEDLGSVANYGYTF. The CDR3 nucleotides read TGCAGCGTTGAAGATCTCGGGTCAGTTGCTAACTATGGCTACACCTTC. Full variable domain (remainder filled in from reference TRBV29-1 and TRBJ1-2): SAVISQKPSRDICQRGTSLTIQCQVDSQVTMMFWYRQQPGQSLTLIATANQGSEATYESGFVIDKFPISRPNLTFSTLTVSNMSPEDSSIYLCSVEDLGSVANYGYTFGSGTRLTVV.

The CDR3 here is CASSLRQGRQKPQHF. CDR3 bases: TGTGCCAGCAGTCTTAGACAGGGGCGCCAAAAGCCCCAGCATTTT. The chain combines TRBV6-2 or TRBV6-3 with TRBJ1-5; 8 bases align to TRBD1. The CDR3 extends over 15 amino acids. CDR1 MNHEY and CDR2 SVGEGT come from the germline V gene. V shed 5 bases and J 8 bases; nucleotides not matched to a gene: 11.

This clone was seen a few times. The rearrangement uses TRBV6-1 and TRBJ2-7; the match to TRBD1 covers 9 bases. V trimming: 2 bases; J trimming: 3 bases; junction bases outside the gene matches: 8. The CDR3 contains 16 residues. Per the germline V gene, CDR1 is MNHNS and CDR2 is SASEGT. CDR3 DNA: TGTGCCAGCAGTGAATTCGGGGGGACAGGGTACTACGAGCAGTACTTC. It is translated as CASSEFGGTGYYEQYF.

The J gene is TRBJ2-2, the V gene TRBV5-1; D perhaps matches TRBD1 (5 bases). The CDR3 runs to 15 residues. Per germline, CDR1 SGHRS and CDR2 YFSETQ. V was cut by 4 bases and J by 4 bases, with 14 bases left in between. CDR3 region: CASSATGDVTGELFF. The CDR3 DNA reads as TGCGCCAGCAGCGCAACAGGAGACGTCACCGGGGAGCTGTTTTTT.

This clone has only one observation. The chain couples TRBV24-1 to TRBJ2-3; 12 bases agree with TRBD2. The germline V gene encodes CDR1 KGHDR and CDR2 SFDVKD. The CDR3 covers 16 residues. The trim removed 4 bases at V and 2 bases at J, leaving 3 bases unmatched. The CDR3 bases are TGTGCCACCAGTGAGAGGACTAGCGGGGTCACAGATACGCAGTATTTT. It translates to CATSERTSGVTDTQYF.

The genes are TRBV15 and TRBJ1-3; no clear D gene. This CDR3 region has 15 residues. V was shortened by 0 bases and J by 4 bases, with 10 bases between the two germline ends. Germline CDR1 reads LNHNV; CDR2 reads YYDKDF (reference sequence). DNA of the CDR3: TGTGCCACCAGCAGAGATACGAGTTCCGGAAACACCATATATTTT. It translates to CATSRDTSSGNTIYF. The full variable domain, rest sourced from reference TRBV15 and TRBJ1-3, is DAMVIQNPRYQVTQFGKPVTLSCSQTLNHNVMYWYQQKSSQAPKLLFHYYDKDFNNEADTPDNFQSRRPNTSFCFLDIRSPGLGDTAMYLCATSRDTSSGNTIYFGEGSWLTVV.

The CDR3 sequence: CASSLLLGGGQSYGYTF. DNA for the CDR3: TGTGCCAGCAGCTTGCTTCTAGGAGGAGGACAGTCCTATGGCTACACCTTC. V usage is TRBV5-6 and J usage is TRBJ1-2, with a tentative D call TRBD1 (6 bases). This CDR3 spans 17 amino acids. Trimming pared 1 base from V and 4 bases from J, leaving 20 bases between. Germline CDR1 reads SGHDT; CDR2 reads YYEEEE. The full variable domain, completed using reference TRBV5-6 and TRBJ1-2, is DAGVTQSPTHLIKTRGQQVTLRCSPKSGHDTVSWYQQALGQGPQFIFQYYEEEERQRGNFPDRFSGHQFPNYSSELNVNALLLGDSALYLCASSLLLGGGQSYGYTFGSGTRLTVV.